This T cell receptor beta chain emerged from a study of CD8+ T cells in alopecia areata. Indicated treatment: oral pan-JAK inhibitor, 5-10 mg twice daily. RNA was extracted and reverse transcribed into cDNA as the sequencing template. Assay: immunoSEQ multiplex PCR; the TCRdb copy retains only in-frame clones and omits some. This table has more than 130,000 clones, approximately 80% appearing once. CDR1 is SGHVS, CDR2 FNYEAQ, per germline. The CDR3 contains 18 residues. V was shortened by 5 bases and J by 0 bases, with 20 bases between the two germline ends. This chain connects TRBV7-6 to TRBJ2-1; TRBD2 is a possible D gene (6 bases). The TCR sequence derives from a human donor with alopecia areata. Material: CD8+ T cells sorted from blood, obtained at week 4, from a patient treated with tofacitinib. CDR3: CASSPAVAGSYSYNEQFF. The CDR3 DNA is TGTGCCAGCAGCCCAGCAGTGGCGGGGTCATACTCCTACAATGAGCAGTTCTTC.